The 32 T cell receptor beta chains in this list originate from one sample, sequenced in a study of T cells in Graves' hyperthyroidism and ophthalmopathy. Amplified TCR beta CDR3 regions came from RNA transcripts. TCR CDR3 underwent first-round RT-PCR with the HTBI primer set. Each CDR3 protein is one row after TCRdb ran MiXCR on the multiplex PCR reads. Of roughly 580,000 distinct CDR3 sequences in the sample, roughly 13% were seen once. Material: blood. The source of these receptors is a woman younger than 45 with Graves' hyperthyroidism that later progressed to Graves' ophthalmopathy.

Many counts were recorded for this clonotype. The V gene is TRBV12-5, the J gene TRBJ1-1; D remains ambiguous. Trimming pared 0 bases from V and 3 bases from J, leaving 17 bases between. CDR1 LGHNT and CDR2 FRNRAP come from the germline V gene. This CDR3 has 17 amino acids. DNA of the CDR3: TGTGCTAGTGGTTTGGTACTTCGCCCCGAGATGGACACTGAAGCTTTCTTT. This encodes CASGLVLRPEMDTEAFF.

This chain's CDR3 is CSAKGIERASTDTQYF. The DNA of the CDR3 is TGCAGTGCTAAAGGAATAGAGCGGGCAAGCACAGATACGCAGTATTTT. V is TRBV20-1 and J is TRBJ2-3, with D possibly TRBD2 on 6 matching bases. Looked up from germline, CDR1 is DFQATT and CDR2 is SNEGSKA (reference sequence). The CDR3 is made up of 16 amino acids. The germline V and J ends were trimmed by 4 bases and 0 bases, with 17 bases remaining between them.

A word on this clonotype: A much larger clone lies a single base off, so this may be a read error. The chain has TRBV7-2 and TRBJ2-3; D is uncertain. This CDR3 is 15 amino acids long. Germline CDR1 is SGHTA and CDR2 is FQGNSA. CDR3 protein: CANSSAVKVPDTQYF. CDR3 nucleotides: TGTGCCAACAGCTCGGCGGTCAAGGTCCCAGATACGCAGTATTTT.

This clonotype was detected many times. The V gene is TRBV28, the J gene TRBJ2-2; no firm D call. Germline V lookup: CDR1 MDHEN, CDR2 SYDVKM. V was clipped by 4 bases and J by 7 bases, with 10 bases between them. The CDR3 extends over 13 amino acids. The DNA for the CDR3 is TGTGCCAGCAGTTACTACACGAACGGGGAGCTGTTTTTT. Its translation is CASSYYTNGELFF.

This clonotype has more than one count but fewer than ten. This rearrangement joins TRBV24-1 to TRBJ2-1, with a possible D match to TRBD1 (6 bases). This CDR3 is 14 amino acids long. CDR1 is KGHDR and CDR2 is SFDVKD in the germline V gene. Trimming cost V 7 bases and J 4 bases, with 13 bases left between them. CDR3 protein: CATRERTEYNEQFF. CDR3 DNA sequence: TGTGCCACCAGAGAACGGACAGAATACAATGAGCAGTTCTTC.

This clonotype turned up a few times. The chain is built from TRBV6-1 and TRBJ1-5; D call uncertain. The CDR3 runs 13 residues. CDR1 is MNHNS, CDR2 SASEGT, per germline. The germline V and J ends were trimmed by 4 bases and 5 bases, with 9 bases remaining between them. CDR3: CASSVMRDQPQHF. The CDR3 nucleotides read TGTGCCAGCAGTGTCATGAGGGATCAGCCCCAGCATTTT.

In its sample, this clonotype was seen many times. The chain recombines TRBV7-8 with TRBJ2-2; perhaps TRBD2 as D (5 bases). Trimming took off 1 base at V and 2 bases at J, with 14 bases between the two ends. The germline CDR1 and CDR2 sequences are SGHVS and FQNEAQ. This CDR3 region has 17 residues. Here the CDR3 DNA reads TGTGCCAGCAGCTTAGGTCCGTTAGGAGGAAACACCGGGGAGCTGTTTTTT. This gives the protein CASSLGPLGGNTGELFF.

This chain links TRBV6-1 with TRBJ2-7; 7 nucleotides line up with TRBD1. The J segment lost 6 bases and the V segment lost 5 bases, leaving 16 bases of the junction unmatched. The CDR3 sequence is 16 residues long. Looked up from germline, CDR1 is MNHNS and CDR2 is SASEGT. CDR3 sequence reads: CASSSIRQGRGFEQYF. As DNA, the CDR3 is TGTGCCAGCAGTTCGATTCGACAGGGACGAGGATTCGAGCAGTACTTC.

This clonotype was recorded at least ten times. This CDR3 is CASSYDGPRTDTQYF. CDR3 in DNA: TGTGCCAGCAGTTACGACGGACCCCGCACAGATACGCAGTATTTT. The gene calls are TRBV6-2 or TRBV6-3 and TRBJ2-3; D unresolved. The germline V and J ends were trimmed by 2 bases and 1 base, with 10 bases remaining between them. There are 15 residues in the CDR3. CDR1 is MNHEY, CDR2 SVGEGT, per germline.

This clonotype has more than one count but fewer than ten. V and J are TRBV7-9 and TRBJ2-7, with D unresolved. Germline V lookup: CDR1 SEHNR, CDR2 FQNEAQ (reference sequence). Trimming took 5 bases from V and 4 from J, leaving 18 bases between them. This CDR3 region has 15 residues. The CDR3 protein is CASSPSAGFIYEQYF. CDR3 nucleotides: TGTGCCAGCAGCCCTAGTGCCGGATTTATTTACGAGCAGTACTTC.

This clonotype has a count of ten or more. This chain connects TRBV7-9 to TRBJ2-7; 7 bases map to TRBD1. Per the germline V gene, CDR1 is SEHNR and CDR2 is FQNEAQ (reference sequence). The CDR3 runs 14 residues. The V segment lost 6 bases and the J segment 0 bases; nucleotides outside the gene matches: 5. CDR3: CASSETGSSYEQYF. The CDR3 DNA is TGTGCCAGCAGTGAGACAGGGTCCTCCTACGAGCAGTACTTC.

This clonotype was observed at least ten times. This chain uses TRBV24-1 with TRBJ2-2, with D possibly TRBD2 on 5 matching bases. Germline lookup yields CDR1 KGHDR and CDR2 SFDVKD. The CDR3 is 22 amino acids. Trimming shortened V by 4 bases and J by 0 bases, and 29 bases separated the two germline ends. The CDR3 sequence is CATSDPSGNRRTAAPNTGELFF. CDR3 sequence (DNA): TGTGCCACCAGTGACCCCTCCGGGAACCGTCGCACAGCGGCCCCGAACACCGGGGAGCTGTTTTTT.

This chain uses TRBV29-1 with TRBJ1-2; no reliable D call. Germline V gene sequence: CDR1 SQVTM, CDR2 ANQGSEA. Trimming removed 4 bases at V and 4 bases at J, with 13 bases between. The CDR3 loop spans 13 amino acids. The CDR3 sequence: CSVGNPDGYGYTF. CDR3 in DNA: TGCAGCGTTGGAAATCCCGACGGCTATGGCTACACCTTC.

In its sample, this clonotype was seen many times. This sequence joins TRBV15 and TRBJ2-2, with 8 bases fitting TRBD2. CDR3 length: 19 residues. Germline V CDR1 and CDR2: LNHNV, YYDKDF (reference sequence). The V and J ends lost 0 bases and 2 bases, in that order; junction bases with no gene match: 11. The CDR3 protein is CATSRELAAAFLNTGELFF. The CDR3 nucleotides are TGTGCCACCAGCAGAGAACTAGCGGCCGCGTTCCTCAACACCGGGGAGCTGTTTTTT.

There are a few counts of this clonotype. J is TRBJ2-7 and V is TRBV19; 7 nucleotides agree with TRBD1. V lost 1 base and J lost 2; bases outside the gene matches: 5. The CDR3 covers 15 residues. Germline CDR1 LNHDA, CDR2 SQIVND (reference sequence). The CDR3 sequence: CASSIVPGQTYEQYF. CDR3 nucleotide sequence: TGTGCCAGTAGTATAGTACCGGGACAGACCTACGAGCAGTACTTC.

This clonotype was observed many times. The chain employs TRBV28 and TRBJ1-2, with D unresolved. Germline values: CDR1 MDHEN, CDR2 SYDVKM. The CDR3 is 12 residues long. The V gene lost 4 bases and the J gene lost 7 bases, with 10 bases spanning the gap. CDR3 sequence: CASSSAGTGYTF. DNA of the CDR3: TGTGCCAGCAGTTCCGCGGGCACTGGCTACACCTTC.

This clonotype was seen a handful of times. V gene TRBV20-1 combines with J gene TRBJ2-2, with 7 bases identical to TRBD2. There are 13 residues in the CDR3. The V segment lost 8 bases and the J segment 7 bases; nucleotides outside the gene matches: 10. Looked up from germline, CDR1 is DFQATT and CDR2 is SNEGSKA (reference sequence). The CDR3 DNA reads as TGCAGTACTATCGGCGGGAGTAGCGGGGAGCTGTTTTTT. This sequence encodes CSTIGGSSGELFF.

The sample holds a few counts of this clonotype. The J gene is TRBJ2-1, the V gene TRBV4-1; D unresolved. Per germline, CDR1 MGHRA and CDR2 YSYEKL. This CDR3 is 14 amino acids long. V dropped 0 bases and J dropped 2 bases, with 5 bases sitting between them. In DNA form, the CDR3 reads TGCGCCAGCAGCCAAGACGGCCCCTACAATGAGCAGTTCTTC. It yields the protein CASSQDGPYNEQFF.

This clonotype has a handful of counts. The chain joins TRBV29-1 to TRBJ1-4, with D tentatively TRBD1 (5 bases). The CDR3 is 17 residues long. The V and J ends lost 5 bases and 4 bases respectively, with 23 bases between them. Germline CDR1 and CDR2: SQVTM and ANQGSEA. The CDR3 spells CSVLNHAGEGINEKLFF. In DNA, the CDR3 is TGCAGCGTTCTAAACCACGCGGGGGAAGGGATTAATGAAAAACTGTTTTTT.

The chain employs TRBV20-1 and TRBJ1-2; 9 bases align to TRBD1. Losses at the gene ends were 6 bases for V and 7 bases for J; bases not matched to a gene: 6. Germline CDR1 reads DFQATT; CDR2 reads SNEGSKA (reference sequence). The CDR3 is made up of 12 amino acids. Here the CDR3 DNA reads TGCAGTGCACCGGACAGGGGTTCTGGCTACACCTTC. This encodes CSAPDRGSGYTF.

At least ten counts were recorded for this clonotype. V and J are TRBV30 and TRBJ1-1; D is uncertain. V lost 5 bases and J 0 bases, leaving 10 bases between the germline ends. Looked up from germline, CDR1 is GTSNPN and CDR2 is SVGIG (reference sequence). The CDR3 totals 13 residues. CDR3 amino acids: CAWWLTVNTEAFF. The CDR3 coding sequence is TGTGCCTGGTGGCTTACAGTGAACACTGAAGCTTTCTTT.

This clonotype showed up just a few times. The V gene is TRBV12-3 or TRBV12-4, the J gene TRBJ2-7; 8 positions agree with TRBD2. The CDR3 is made up of 15 amino acids. Trimming cost V 6 bases and J 4 bases; bases outside gene matches: 11. CDR3 in DNA: TGTGCCAGCAGCCTGACGGGGGGGGATGGGTACGAGCAGTACTTC. This gives the protein CASSLTGGDGYEQYF.

This clonotype was seen at least ten times. The rearrangement links TRBV28 to TRBJ2-1; D remains ambiguous. The germline V gene encodes CDR1 MDHEN and CDR2 SYDVKM. The CDR3 is made up of 15 amino acids. Between the trimmed V and J ends, which lost 4 bases and 4 bases, there was a span of 14 bases. The CDR3 DNA is TGTGCCAGCAGTTCCCTGACATTACCATACAATGAGCAGTTCTTC. As protein: CASSSLTLPYNEQFF.

This CDR3 reads CASSRRGLAGANTGELFF. The CDR3 DNA reads as TGTGCCAGCTCACGACGGGGACTAGCGGGCGCGAACACCGGGGAGCTGTTTTTT. This sequence joins TRBV18 and TRBJ2-2; 12 bases are a match to TRBD2. CDR3 length: 18 amino acids. In germline, CDR1 is KGHSH, CDR2 LQKENI. V lost 4 bases to trimming and J lost 0 bases; unmatched junction nucleotides: 6.

A word on this clonotype: Just one base apart from a much larger clone, this may be a read error. V gene TRBV25-1 combines with J gene TRBJ1-1, with D hard to call. Trimming removed 11 bases at V and 4 bases at J, with 20 bases between. The germline CDR1 and CDR2 sequences are MGHDK and SYGVNS. CDR3 size: 14 residues. CDR3 coding DNA: TGTGCCTCTCAAAGTGGAACATGGGGCACTGAAGCTTTCTTT. Its translation: CASQSGTWGTEAFF. Complete variable domain (other parts from reference TRBV25-1 and TRBJ1-1): EADIYQTPRYLVIGTGKKITLECSQTMGHDKMYWYQQDPGMELHLIHYSYGVNSTEKGDLSSESTVSRIRTEHFPLTLESARPSHTSQYLCASQSGTWGTEAFFGQGTRLTVV.

This clonotype was recorded at least ten times. V gene TRBV10-3 combines with J gene TRBJ2-5; either TRBD1 or TRBD2 may supply D (5 bases each). The V and J ends lost 6 bases and 0 bases respectively, with 14 bases between them. Germline V gene sequence: CDR1 ENHRY, CDR2 SYGVKD. The CDR3 sequence is 15 residues long. This CDR3 is CAISPPGPNQETQYF. The CDR3 nucleotides read TGTGCCATCAGCCCCCCGGGACCCAACCAAGAGACCCAGTACTTC.

This clonotype was counted at least ten times. A much larger clone lies one base from this, so it may be a read error. The chain recombines TRBV20-1 with TRBJ2-2; D unresolved. This CDR3 has 14 amino acids. Looked up from germline, CDR1 is DFQATT and CDR2 is SNEGSKA (reference sequence). The CDR3 sequence: CNASTAMRLGELFF. The CDR3 nucleotides read TGCAATGCTTCGACTGCGATGAGGCTTGGGGAGCTGTTTTTT.

This clonotype was observed at least ten times. Here the CDR3 reads CASSFGGASNEKLFF. The CDR3 DNA reads as TGTGCCAGCAGTTTTGGGGGCGCTTCTAATGAAAAACTGTTTTTT. V and J are TRBV27 and TRBJ1-4; D may be TRBD1 (6 bases). V was cut by 3 bases and J by 3 bases, with 11 bases left in between. Germline loops: CDR1 MNHEY, CDR2 SMNVEV (reference sequence). CDR3 length equals 15 residues.

Many counts were recorded for this clonotype. This clone may be a read error of a much larger clone one base away. CDR3 DNA sequence: TGTGCCATCAGTGACTACGAGCAGTACTTC. Translated, it gives CAISDYEQYF. This chain connects TRBV10-3 to TRBJ2-7, with no clear D. Germline V CDR1 and CDR2: ENHRY, SYGVKD. The CDR3 runs 10 residues. Trimming pared 3 bases from V and 3 bases from J, leaving 0 bases between.

In its sample, this clonotype was seen many times. The genes are TRBV7-2 and TRBJ2-7; D not resolved. Germline assignment: CDR1 SGHTA and CDR2 FQGNSA. Trimming removed 0 bases from V and 1 base from J, with 7 bases in between. This CDR3 has 14 residues. The CDR3 sequence: CASSLADGSYEQYF. The CDR3 DNA is TGTGCCAGCAGCTTAGCAGACGGTTCCTACGAGCAGTACTTC.

The sample holds many counts of this clonotype. The V call is TRBV28, the J call TRBJ1-3, with a weak D call TRBD1 (5 bases). The germline CDR1 and CDR2 sequences are MDHEN and SYDVKM. The germline V and J ends were trimmed by 9 bases and 3 bases, with 9 bases remaining between them. The CDR3 is 12 amino acids. CDR3 amino acids: CARGGVGNTIYF. The CDR3, as DNA: TGTGCCAGGGGGGGAGTTGGAAACACCATATATTTT.

This clonotype was detected ten times or more. This chain connects TRBV3-1 to TRBJ2-3; D may be TRBD2 (5 bases). The CDR3 runs to 14 residues. The V and J ends lost 2 bases and 2 bases respectively, with 8 bases between them. Germline CDR1 LGHDT, CDR2 YNNKEL (reference sequence). The CDR3: CASSQRGNTDTQYF. The CDR3 DNA reads as TGTGCCAGCAGCCAACGAGGGAACACAGATACGCAGTATTTT.